The clone carrying this TCR beta chain was recorded a few times. V was trimmed by 0 bases and J by 2 bases, leaving 11 bases between them. Germline V gene sequence: CDR1 DFQATT, CDR2 SNEGSKA (reference sequence). CDR3 size: 15 residues. The TCRbeta library was prepared with unique molecular identifiers. TCRdb re-derived calls from the PCR reads in MiXCR, one entry per CDR3 protein. The table lists about 340,000 distinct CDR3 sequences, around 10% of them singletons. The data were obtained in a study of T-cell reconstitution after alpha-beta-depleted transplantation in children. The chain combines TRBV20-1 with TRBJ2-1, with D unresolved. Sample: PBMCs from the stem cell graft donor, taken from the stem cell graft. The TCR comes from a human donor who donated a stem cell graft to a child with acute lymphoblastic leukemia. CDR3 sequence: CSARDRPLTYNEQFF. DNA for the CDR3: TGCAGTGCTAGAGACCGACCCCTCACCTACAATGAGCAGTTCTTC.